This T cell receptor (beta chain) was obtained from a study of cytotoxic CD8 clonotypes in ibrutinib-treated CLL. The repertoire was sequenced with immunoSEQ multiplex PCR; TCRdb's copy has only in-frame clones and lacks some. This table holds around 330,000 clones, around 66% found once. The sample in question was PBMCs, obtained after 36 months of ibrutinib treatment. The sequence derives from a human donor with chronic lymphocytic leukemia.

The CDR3 coding sequence is TGTGCCAGCAGCTTGGACTTGGACAGGTCCTACGAGCAGTACTTC. As protein: CASSLDLDRSYEQYF. The chain employs TRBV11-2 and TRBJ2-7, with 7 bases lining up with TRBD1. Germline V CDR1 and CDR2: SGHAT, FQNNGV. The V and J ends lost 3 bases and 1 base, in that order; junction bases with no gene match: 6. This CDR3 is 15 amino acids long.